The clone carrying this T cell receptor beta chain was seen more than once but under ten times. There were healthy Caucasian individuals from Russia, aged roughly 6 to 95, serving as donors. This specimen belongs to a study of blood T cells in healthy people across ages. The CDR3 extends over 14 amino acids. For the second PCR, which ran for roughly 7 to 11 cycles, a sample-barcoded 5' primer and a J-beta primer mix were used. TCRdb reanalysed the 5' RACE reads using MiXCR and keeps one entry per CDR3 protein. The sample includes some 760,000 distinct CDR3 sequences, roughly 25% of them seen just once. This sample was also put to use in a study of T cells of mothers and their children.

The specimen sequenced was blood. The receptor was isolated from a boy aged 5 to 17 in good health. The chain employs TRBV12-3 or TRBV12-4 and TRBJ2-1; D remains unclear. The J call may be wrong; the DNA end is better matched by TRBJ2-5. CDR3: CASSFFRLKETQYF. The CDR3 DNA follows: TGTGCCAGCAGTTTTTTCCGATTAAAAGAGACCCAGTACTTC.